This paragraph reports one T cell receptor (beta chain). This receptor's antigen is unknown. Base qualities were left out, and no much larger clone turns up one base away. This specimen comes from a study of blood T cell repertoires in COVID-19 (dated by TCRdb to 2019 to 2021). Regarding the study in general: Samples from collaborators originated in the United States, Italy and Spain and spanned both the acute and convalescent phases of COVID-19. A freely available public database, intended as a resource for researchers studying the immune response to SARS-CoV-2, is where the repertoires were released. The sample metadata nearly always contained a de-identified subject ID, COVID-19 status, age in years and sex. HLA class I and class II types, where available, came from metadata supplied by the sample provider rather than from assay-based typing. The prospective study material was composed of cDNA or gDNA derived from T cells, B-cell-depleted T cells, or PBMCs. The samples were drawn from the first 160 participants of the ongoing ImmuneRACE study and from over a thousand subjects provided by 6 global collaborators. Deeply sampled blood TCRbeta repertoires from subjects exposed to, actively infected with, or recovered from COVID-19 were included in the dataset.

TCRbeta CDR3 regions were amplified from genomic DNA using the immunoSEQ Assay, a bias-controlled multiplex PCR. In the original analysis: Within the assay, amplification of reference gene primers was used to estimate how many nucleated cells each sample contained. To quantify the absolute abundance of each unique TCRbeta CDR3 rearrangement, sequence reads were collapsed and filtered. For each sample, productive Simpson clonality was calculated by taking the square root of Simpson's diversity index across productive rearrangements. TCRdb re-hosts the immuneACCESS table, in-frame sequences only. Its copies lack some clones; in the studies checked, an unresolved V gene accounts for under half of them, and the cause for the rest is not known. That table gives V, J and clone size, and the DNA gave D and trimming. In all, the sample holds roughly 160,000 clones, and about 83% of those were seen once. The ten top clones hold under 2.5% of the sample.

The collaborating institutions used their own protocols to collect whole blood in K2EDTA tubes. For TCRbeta analysis, collaborators shipped samples as frozen whole blood, isolated PBMCs, or DNA extracted from either of those sample types. The germline V gene (reference sequence) sets CDR1 to MNHEY and CDR2 to SMNVEV. Clipping removes 6 bases from V and 5 bases from J, with 15 as the unmatched junction base count. The CDR3 sequence holds 18 residues, the cysteine and phenylalanine included. The entry retains the CDR3 DNA only, 54 bases that are in frame from base 1. General conclusions and limits of the study: The amount of clinical and demographic metadata varied by source and participant and was provided uncurated.

Sample: peripheral blood. This clonotype originated in a woman at least 80 years old with acute or convalescent COVID-19. This receptor chain uses TRBV27 and TRBJ2-5; 13 central nucleotides agree with TRBD2. In nucleotide form, the sequence is TGTGCCAGCAGCCAGACCGGACTAGCGGGAGTGTTATGGGAGACCCAGTACTTC. Its amino acids are CASSQTGLAGVLWETQYF.